Below, 26 T cell receptor beta chains from the same sample are listed, as sequenced in a study of blood T cell repertoires in COVID-19 (dated by TCRdb to between 2020 and 2021). The library was obtained by the immunoSEQ multiplex PCR assay. This immuneACCESS table, as held by TCRdb, lists in-frame sequences with V and J called but not all clones. Of the missing ones, under half trace to an unresolved V gene in checked studies; the others have no known cause. This sample lists around 54,000 clones; roughly 87% were detected once. The leading ten clones occupy 3.1% of the sample. What was sequenced was peripheral blood. Receptors were obtained from a human donor in a cohort sampled during active COVID-19.

This chain connects TRBV28 to TRBJ2-7, with TRBD2 identical over 7 bases. Germline CDR1 and CDR2: MDHEN and SYDVKM. The V segment lost 7 bases and the J segment 4 bases; nucleotides outside the gene matches: 7. The CDR3 covers 13 residues. The CDR3 coding sequence is TGTGCCAGCATCGGGGGAGGGCCGTACGAGCAGTACTTC. This encodes CASIGGGPYEQYF.

This clone was seen a single time. This chain connects TRBV27 to TRBJ1-2, with D possibly TRBD1 on 5 matching bases. Germline CDR1 and CDR2: MNHEY and SMNVEV (reference sequence). Deletions cut 4 bases from V and 4 bases from J, with 10 bases between. The CDR3 spans 13 residues. The CDR3 sequence is CASSSGGGYGYTF. CDR3 coding DNA: TGTGCCAGCAGTTCCGGCGGGGGCTATGGCTACACCTTC.

V gene TRBV19 combines with J gene TRBJ1-5, with D perhaps TRBD1 (6 bases). The CDR3 length is 14 residues. The V end was cut by 7 bases, the J end by 3 bases, with 13 bases between. CDR1 is LNHDA and CDR2 is SQIVND in the germline V gene (reference sequence). The CDR3 spells CASTQDSFNQPQHF. The CDR3 DNA follows: TGTGCCAGTACTCAGGACAGTTTCAATCAGCCCCAGCATTTT.

The V gene is TRBV7-8, the J gene TRBJ2-7; 8 positions match TRBD2. The V gene's germline CDR1 is SGHVS and CDR2 FQNEAQ. CDR3 length: 16 residues. J lost 0 bases, V lost 2 bases, and 6 bases had no gene match. The CDR3 DNA reads TGTGCCAGCAGCTTAAGCGGCGGGAGGAGCTCCTACGAGCAGTACTTC. This encodes CASSLSGGRSSYEQYF.

The gene calls are TRBV5-1 and TRBJ2-7; TRBD1 agrees at 9 bases. CDR1 SGHRS and CDR2 YFSETQ come from the germline V gene. With 7 bases clipped from V and 5 bases from J, the junction kept 7 bases outside the gene matches. This CDR3 is built from 13 residues. CDR3 sequence reads: CASGRTGVNEQYF. The CDR3 nucleotides read TGCGCCAGCGGTAGGACAGGGGTTAACGAGCAGTACTTC. The full variable domain, in which reference TRBV5-1 and TRBJ2-7 provide the parts outside the CDR3, is KAGVTQTPRYLIKTRGQQVTLSCSPISGHRSVSWYQQTPGQGLQFLFEYFSETQRNKGNFPGRFSGRQFSNSRSEMNVSTLELGDSALYLCASGRTGVNEQYFGPGTRLTVT.

The rearrangement links TRBV2 to TRBJ2-1, with TRBD2 matching over 7 bases. Germline V CDR1 and CDR2: SNHLY, FYNNEI. CDR3 length: 17 amino acids. With 4 bases clipped from V and 0 bases from J, the junction kept 9 bases outside the gene matches. The CDR3: CASSVGGRSPSYNEQFF. CDR3 nucleotides: TGTGCCAGCAGTGTGGGGGGGAGGTCGCCCTCCTACAATGAGCAGTTCTTC.

This chain joins TRBV19 and TRBJ1-1, with 8 nucleotides matching TRBD1. Germline V lookup: CDR1 LNHDA, CDR2 SQIVND (reference sequence). The junction had 8 bases not matched to a gene; V was cut back by 3 bases and J by 5 bases. The CDR3 loop spans 15 amino acids. The DNA of the CDR3 is TGTGCCAGTAGTATGCGAGGACAGGGAAGGACTGAAGCTTTCTTT. Its protein product is CASSMRGQGRTEAFF. Supplemented by reference TRBV19 and TRBJ1-1, the full variable domain reads DGGITQSPKYLFRKEGQNVTLSCEQNLNHDAMYWYRQDPGQGLRLIYYSQIVNDFQKGDIAEGYSVSREKKESFPLTVTSAQKNPTAFYLCASSMRGQGRTEAFFGQGTRLTVV.

For the CDR3, the DNA is TGTGCCAGCAGCTTAGATTGGGAGGGCAATTCACCCCTCCACTTT. Translated: CASSLDWEGNSPLHF. V is TRBV11-2 and J is TRBJ1-6; D remains unclear. V dropped 0 bases and J dropped 7 bases, with 10 bases sitting between them. The CDR3 consists of 15 residues. CDR1 and CDR2 from the germline V gene are SGHAT and FQNNGV.

The chain links TRBV5-5 to TRBJ2-3; maybe TRBD2 (5 bases). The ends were cut back, 3 bases at V and 6 bases at J, with 8 bases in the middle. Germline V lookup: CDR1 SGHKS, CDR2 YYEKEE (reference sequence). CDR3 length: 12 residues. The CDR3 is CASSSGVDTQYF. The CDR3 DNA is TGTGCCAGCAGCTCCGGGGTCGATACGCAGTATTTT.

The J gene is TRBJ1-5, the V gene TRBV19; the D gene is possibly TRBD1 (5 bases). Germline-derived CDR1 and CDR2 are LNHDA and SQIVND (reference sequence). Trimming took 7 bases from V and 1 from J, leaving 17 bases between them. There are 16 residues in the CDR3. CDR3 in amino acids: CASTPRRGFSNQPQHF. CDR3 DNA sequence: TGTGCCAGTACCCCCCGGCGGGGGTTCAGCAATCAGCCCCAGCATTTT.

This clone was found once. The CDR3 DNA sequence: TGTGCCAGTAGTCCCCGGCGTCAGGGGGCGGGAGAGCAGTACTTC. As protein: CASSPRRQGAGEQYF. The gene calls are TRBV19 and TRBJ2-7; TRBD1 agrees at 8 bases. The CDR3 consists of 15 residues. Germline loops: CDR1 LNHDA, CDR2 SQIVND (reference sequence). The J segment lost 7 bases and the V segment lost 5 bases, leaving 13 bases of the junction unmatched.

CDR3 in DNA: TGTGCCAGCAGCACCCCCCCCGGGACTAGCGGTCATCCGGGAGGCACAGATACGCAGTATTTT. Its protein product is CASSTPPGTSGHPGGTDTQYF. The chain couples TRBV7-8 to TRBJ2-3, with 11 positions matching TRBD2. V lost 5 bases, J lost 1 base, and 20 bases stayed unmatched. Germline assignment: CDR1 SGHVS and CDR2 FQNEAQ. CDR3 size: 21 residues.

This chain joins TRBV2 and TRBJ2-2, with D perhaps matching TRBD1 (5 bases). CDR3 size: 13 residues. V gave up 4 bases and J gave up 5 bases, with 8 bases separating them. Germline V gene sequence: CDR1 SNHLY, CDR2 FYNNEI. The chain's CDR3 is CASSGQSTGELFF. The CDR3 region has the DNA TGTGCCAGCAGTGGACAGTCAACCGGGGAGCTGTTTTTT.

This chain connects TRBV6-1 to TRBJ1-5; a weak D match, TRBD1 (5 bases). Trimming took off 0 bases at V and 10 bases at J, with 10 bases between the two ends. Germline V lookup: CDR1 MNHNS, CDR2 SASEGT. This CDR3 has 13 residues. The CDR3 bases are TGTGCCAGCAGTGAAGCTTGGGACTCACCCCAGCATTTT. Encoded protein: CASSEAWDSPQHF.

J is TRBJ1-5 and V is TRBV18, with TRBD1 matching over 10 bases. The CDR3 totals 17 residues. Germline CDR1 reads KGHSH; CDR2 reads LQKENI. The trim removed 3 bases at V and 1 base at J, leaving 6 bases unmatched. Here the CDR3 reads CASSPGQGPFSNQPQHF. CDR3 coding DNA: TGTGCCAGCTCACCGGGACAGGGGCCTTTCAGCAATCAGCCCCAGCATTTT. The variable domain in full, completed from reference TRBV18 and TRBJ1-5, reads NAGVMQNPRHLVRRRGQEARLRCSPMKGHSHVYWYRQLPEEGLKFMVYLQKENIIDESGMPKERFSAEFPKEGPSILRIQQVVRGDSAAYFCASSPGQGPFSNQPQHFGDGTRLSIL.

The J gene is TRBJ2-7, the V gene TRBV28, with 9 bases identical to TRBD2. Per germline, CDR1 MDHEN and CDR2 SYDVKM. The CDR3 runs 15 residues. The ends lost 6 bases at V and 3 bases at J; junction bases unmatched: 9. This CDR3 reads CASRQRTSESYEQYF. The CDR3 bases are TGTGCCAGCAGACAAAGGACTAGCGAAAGCTACGAGCAGTACTTC.

The chain couples TRBV7-5 to TRBJ2-4; the table's D call TRBD2 went unverified against the DNA. TRBV7-5 is recorded as a pseudogene. The CDR3 is 19 residues long. For the CDR3, the DNA is TGTGTCAGAAGTTCTACTCTAACGAGGGGGAGGGAGGCCAAAAACATTCAGTACTTC. Its protein is CVRSSTLTRGREAKNIQYF.

The rearrangement joins TRBV7-8 to TRBJ2-6; 10 bases agree with TRBD2. The V and J ends lost 5 bases and 0 bases, in that order; junction bases with no gene match: 13. Germline CDR1 SGHVS, CDR2 FQNEAQ. There are 20 residues in the CDR3. CDR3 sequence (DNA): TGTGCCAGCAGCCAGAGACCCAGGACTAGCGGTACCTCTGGGGCCAACGTCCTGACTTTC. It codes for CASSQRPRTSGTSGANVLTF.

The chain combines TRBV29-1 with TRBJ1-2, with 7 positions matching TRBD1. The CDR3 runs to 14 residues. Germline lookup yields CDR1 SQVTM and CDR2 ANQGSEA. V trimming: 7 bases; J trimming: 6 bases; junction bases outside the gene matches: 14. DNA for the CDR3: TGCAGCGCCCCACCTAGGTTAGGGGGCGATGGCTACACCTTC. It codes for CSAPPRLGGDGYTF.

This chain joins TRBV9 and TRBJ1-3, with TRBD1 as a possible D gene (5 bases). Trimming cost V 5 bases and J 4 bases, with 16 bases left between them. CDR1 and CDR2 from the germline V gene are SGDLS and YYNGEE. The CDR3 has 15 amino acids. The DNA for the CDR3 is TGTGCCAGCAGTGCTAACCCAGGGCCGGGAAACACCATATATTTT. This codes for CASSANPGPGNTIYF. Complete variable domain (other parts from reference TRBV9 and TRBJ1-3): DSGVTQTPKHLITATGQRVTLRCSPRSGDLSVYWYQQSLDQGLQFLIQYYNGEERAKGNILERFSAQQFPDLHSELNLSSLELGDSALYFCASSANPGPGNTIYFGEGSWLTVV.

CDR3 sequence reads: CASSETSYEQYF. CDR3 DNA sequence: TGTGCCAGCAGTGAAACGAGCTACGAGCAGTACTTC. The chain employs TRBV6-1 and TRBJ2-7; D not certain. Deletions cut 2 bases from V and 3 bases from J, with 5 bases between. CDR3 length: 12 residues. Germline V gene lookup returns CDR1 MNHNS and CDR2 SASEGT.

This rearrangement joins TRBV6-5 to TRBJ2-3; 10 bases fit TRBD2. The junction had 4 bases not matched to a gene; V was cut back by 0 bases and J by 4 bases. CDR1 is MNHEY, CDR2 SVGAGI, per germline. The CDR3 contains 16 residues. This CDR3 reads CASSYSLAGVPDTQYF. The CDR3 DNA sequence: TGTGCCAGCAGTTACTCGCTAGCGGGAGTCCCAGATACGCAGTATTTT.

This chain connects TRBV7-3 to TRBJ2-7; TRBD2 might be the D (6 bases). Germline CDR1 is SGHTA and CDR2 is FQGTGA. V was shortened by 5 bases and J by 7 bases, with 18 bases between the two germline ends. There are 14 residues in the CDR3. CDR3 sequence (DNA): TGTGCCAGCAGCCCCGGGGGATCTATAGGGGAGCAGTACTTC. This gives the protein CASSPGGSIGEQYF. Looking up the rest from reference TRBV7-3 and TRBJ2-7 gives the full variable domain: GAGVSQTPSNKVTEKGKYVELRCDPISGHTALYWYRQSLGQGPEFLIYFQGTGAADDSGLPNDRFFAVRPEGSVSTLKIQRTERGDSAVYLCASSPGGSIGEQYFGPGTRLTVT.

The gene calls are TRBV24-1 and TRBJ1-5, with D unclear. V was pared by 3 bases and J by 11 bases, with 16 bases between. Looked up from germline, CDR1 is KGHDR and CDR2 is SFDVKD. The CDR3 extends over 14 amino acids. The CDR3 DNA reads TGTGCCACCAGTGATCCCCCGGCAGAGGAAGCCCAGCATTTT. Its translation is CATSDPPAEEAQHF.

V and J are TRBV13 and TRBJ1-3; weak D call: TRBD1 (5 bases). V lost 5 bases to trimming and J lost 0 bases, with 11 bases between them. The germline V gene encodes CDR1 PRHDT and CDR2 FYEKMQ (reference sequence). The CDR3 contains 15 residues. The CDR3 reads CASSKETDSGNTIYF. In nucleotides, the CDR3 is TGTGCCAGCAGCAAGGAGACAGACTCTGGAAACACCATATATTTT.

The chain couples TRBV7-6 to TRBJ1-1, with 7 bases identical to TRBD1. The CDR3 sequence is 14 residues long. The J segment lost 5 bases and the V segment lost 3 bases, leaving 6 bases of the junction unmatched. The germline gives CDR1 SGHVS, CDR2 FNYEAQ. The CDR3 is CASSFEGGRTEAFF. In DNA form, the CDR3 reads TGTGCCAGCAGCTTTGAAGGGGGCAGGACTGAAGCTTTCTTT.